This TCR beta chain is drawn from a study of T cells in tuberculosis. The overall study: A South African cohort included IGRA-negative adolescents, latently infected IGRA-positive adolescents and adults with active tuberculosis.

Using immunoSEQ multiplex PCR, the repertoire was profiled, and TCRdb retains in-frame clones only, with some absent. The sample lists 20,000 to 25,000 clones; 70% to 85% were seen once. This clone has just a few counts. The antigen is undetermined. Broader study findings: Active tuberculosis TCR-alpha repertoires lay closer to GMM-specific TCRs than IGRA-negative controls, suggesting clonal expansion.

Time point: new active TB diagnosis, blood taken before or within 7 days of starting treatment. Confirmation came from sputum smear and/or culture positivity for M. tuberculosis. Germline-derived CDR1 and CDR2 are SGHTA and FQGNSA. The ends lost 5 bases at V and 2 bases at J; junction bases unmatched: 7. CDR3 length: 16 amino acids. The sequence derives from an adult with tuberculosis. This chain joins TRBV7-2 and TRBJ2-3; 10 positions agree with TRBD2. The material sequenced was PBMCs, taken at tuberculosis diagnosis. CDR3 sequence reads: CASSKRTSGYTDTQYF. The DNA of the CDR3 is TGTGCCAGCAGCAAGCGGACTAGCGGCTACACAGATACGCAGTATTTT.